The clone carrying this T cell receptor beta chain occurred a few times. Its antigen is as yet unknown. The PCR ran on 60 Vbeta and 13 Jbeta primers. The table came from immunoSEQ multiplex PCR; TCRdb's copy has only in-frame clones and leaves some out. Of fewer than 150,000 clones in the sample, 70% to 75% are singletons; the top ten hold around 4%. The data are from a study of cytomegalovirus exposure and HLA in healthy donors. Despite likely unrecorded immune exposures, the donors were nominally healthy at the time of sampling. Broader study findings: Overall, around 150 TCR beta chains were annotated as cytomegalovirus-associated. With later analysis, a missense DCLRE1C variant became linked to TCR beta V- and J-gene trimming. The Asian-associated ancestry cluster reportedly had fewer N-insertions than the approximately 700-donor mean in a later analysis.

Sequenced sample: PBMCs. This TCR was sampled from a woman aged 40 to 50 in good health and CMV-seronegative.

CDR3 bases: TGTGCCAGCAGCCAACGCAGGGGAAGGGAAAAACTGTTTTTT. This sequence encodes CASSQRRGREKLFF. V usage is TRBV6-5 and J usage is TRBJ1-4, with D perhaps TRBD1 (6 bases). The CDR3 runs to 14 residues. Trimming removed 6 bases at V and 8 bases at J, with 16 bases between. The germline V gene encodes CDR1 MNHEY and CDR2 SVGAGI.